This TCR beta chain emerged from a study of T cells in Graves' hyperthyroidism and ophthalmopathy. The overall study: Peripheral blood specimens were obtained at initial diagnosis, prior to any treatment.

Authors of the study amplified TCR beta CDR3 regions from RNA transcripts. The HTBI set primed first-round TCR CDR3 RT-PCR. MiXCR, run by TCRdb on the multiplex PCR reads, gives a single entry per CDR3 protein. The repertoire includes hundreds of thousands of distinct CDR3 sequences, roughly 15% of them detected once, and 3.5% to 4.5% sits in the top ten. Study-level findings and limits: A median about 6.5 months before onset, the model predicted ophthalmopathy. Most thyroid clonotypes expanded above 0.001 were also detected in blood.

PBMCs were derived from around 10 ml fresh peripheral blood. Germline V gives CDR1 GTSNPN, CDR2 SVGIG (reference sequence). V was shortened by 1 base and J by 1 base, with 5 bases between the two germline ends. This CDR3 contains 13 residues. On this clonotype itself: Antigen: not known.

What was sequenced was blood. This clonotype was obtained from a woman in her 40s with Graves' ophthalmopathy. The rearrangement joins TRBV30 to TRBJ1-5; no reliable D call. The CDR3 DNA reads TGTGCCTGGAGTGACATGAGCAATCAGCCCCAGCATTTT. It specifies CAWSDMSNQPQHF.